The 13 T cell receptor beta chains below were found in one sample sequenced in a study of radiation and T cells in renal cell carcinoma. Sequencing was performed with immunoSEQ multiplex PCR; in TCRdb, only in-frame clones are kept and a portion is missing. The sample lists under 65,000 clones; 65% to 85% were seen once. The time point here: baseline pretreatment blood. As to treatment: 15 Gy SBRT to primary tumor, nephrectomy 4 weeks later. The specimen comprised blood, sampled from a patient whose treatment included radiotherapy and nephrectomy. The receptor source for this set is a man between 60 and 75 years old with renal cell carcinoma.

V and J are TRBV30 and TRBJ2-5; no firm D call. The CDR3 covers 13 residues. Germline CDR1 is GTSNPN and CDR2 is SVGIG (reference sequence). Trimming stripped 2 bases from V and 5 bases from J, with 12 bases between. Here the CDR3 reads CAWSLTHRETQYF. The DNA of the CDR3 is TGTGCCTGGAGTTTGACCCACCGGGAGACCCAGTACTTC.

The V call is TRBV10-2, the J call TRBJ2-3; D remains ambiguous. The V gene lost 5 bases and the J gene lost 0 bases, with 3 bases spanning the gap. Germline-derived CDR1 and CDR2 are WSHSY and SAAADI. The CDR3 runs to 12 residues. The CDR3 nucleotides are TGCGCCAGCAGTCCTAGCACAGATACGCAGTATTTT. It is translated as CASSPSTDTQYF.

The chain links TRBV21-1 to TRBJ2-3; the D segment call TRBD1 is taken from the table without a DNA check. TRBV21-1 is annotated as a pseudogene. CDR3 length equals 16 residues. The CDR3 loop reads CASSSSLGLSTDTQYF. The CDR3 region has the DNA TGTGCCAGCAGCTCATCCCTTGGCCTTAGCACAGATACGCAGTATTTT.

This clone was recorded only once. The chain links TRBV30 to TRBJ2-3, with 12 bases aligning to TRBD2. V dropped 5 bases and J dropped 4; count of bases not matched to a gene: 4. The germline CDR1 and CDR2 sequences are GTSNPN and SVGIG (reference sequence). CDR3 length equals 14 residues. The CDR3: CAWELAGGPDTQYF. In DNA form, the CDR3 reads TGTGCCTGGGAACTAGCGGGGGGTCCAGATACGCAGTATTTT.

By sample share, this clone is medium-sized. V is TRBV2 and J is TRBJ1-4, with a weak D call TRBD1 (5 bases). There are 14 residues in the CDR3. V dropped 9 bases and J dropped 2 bases, with 13 bases sitting between them. CDR1 is SNHLY and CDR2 is FYNNEI in the germline V gene. CDR3 region: CASSQGSTNEKLFF. The CDR3 nucleotides read TGTGCCAGTTCGCAGGGAAGCACTAATGAAAAACTGTTTTTT.

V gene TRBV6-1 combines with J gene TRBJ2-2; 10 bases match TRBD1. The CDR3 has 16 residues. CDR1 is MNHNS and CDR2 is SASEGT in the germline V gene. V dropped 1 base and J dropped 7; count of bases not matched to a gene: 6. The CDR3 nucleotides are TGTGCCAGCAGTGAAGTGTGGACAGGGGGGATCGGGGAGCTGTTTTTT. Translating it yields CASSEVWTGGIGELFF.

This chain links TRBV7-2 with TRBJ2-3, with a possible D match to TRBD2 (6 bases). The germline V gene has CDR1 SGHTA and CDR2 FQGNSA. The CDR3 is made up of 15 amino acids. Trimming took 2 bases from V and 5 from J, leaving 14 bases between them. The DNA of the CDR3 is TGTGCCAGCAGCTTAAGGGGCGGGGTTGTAGATACGCAGTATTTT. Its translation is CASSLRGGVVDTQYF. Full variable domain (missing parts from reference TRBV7-2 and TRBJ2-3): GAGVSQSPSNKVTEKGKDVELRCDPISGHTALYWYRQSLGQGLEFLIYFQGNSAPDKSGLPSDRFSAERTGGSVSTLTIQRTQQEDSAVYLCASSLRGGVVDTQYFGPGTRLTVL.

V usage is TRBV28 and J usage is TRBJ1-4, with 10 bases identical to TRBD1. Germline V gene sequence: CDR1 MDHEN, CDR2 SYDVKM. The CDR3 is 14 amino acids. J lost 2 bases, V lost 6 bases, and 0 bases had no gene match. The CDR3 reads CASRTGGTNEKLFF. In DNA form, the CDR3 reads TGTGCCAGCAGGACAGGGGGCACTAATGAAAAACTGTTTTTT.

The chain links TRBV23-1 to TRBJ1-1; D is possibly TRBD1 (5 bases). TRBV23-1 is annotated as an ORF whose role is uncertain. The V end lost 6 bases, the J end lost 2 bases, and 13 bases lay between the germline ends. This CDR3 contains 14 residues. The CDR3 DNA reads as TGCGCCAGCAGGCGAGCAGGGTTCAACACTGAAGCTTTCTTT. Its protein is CASRRAGFNTEAFF.

This rearrangement joins TRBV5-1 to TRBJ2-2, with D maybe TRBD2 (6 bases). This CDR3 contains 14 residues. CDR1 is SGHRS, CDR2 YFSETQ, per germline. Between the trimmed V and J ends, which lost 7 bases and 3 bases, there was a span of 13 bases. The chain's CDR3 is CASGQRADTGELFF. The CDR3 DNA sequence: TGCGCCAGCGGCCAGCGGGCGGACACCGGGGAGCTGTTTTTT.

The gene calls are TRBV7-9 and TRBJ1-2, with 9 bases aligning to TRBD1. Unmatched junction bases numbered 13, after V lost 6 bases and J lost 8 bases. The CDR3 is made up of 15 amino acids. The germline gives CDR1 SEHNR, CDR2 FQNEAQ (reference sequence). Here the CDR3 reads CASSYITGGGQGYTF. The DNA for the CDR3 is TGTGCCAGCAGTTATATCACAGGGGGCGGACAAGGCTACACCTTC.

The V gene is TRBV10-3, the J gene TRBJ2-7; 8 nucleotides match TRBD2. V dropped 11 bases and J dropped 2; count of bases not matched to a gene: 11. The CDR3 totals 14 residues. The germline V gene encodes CDR1 ENHRY and CDR2 SYGVKD. The CDR3 loop is CASQAGDPAYEQYV. The CDR3 DNA sequence: TGTGCCTCCCAAGCGGGAGACCCAGCCTACGAGCAGTACGTC.

The genes are TRBV7-2 and TRBJ2-7; perhaps TRBD1 as D (6 bases). The CDR3 length is 13 residues. Germline CDR1 SGHTA, CDR2 FQGNSA. The ends were cut back, 5 bases at V and 7 bases at J, with 15 bases in the middle. The CDR3 region has the DNA TGTGCCAGCAGCCCCCGACAGGCTGGAGAGCAGTACTTC. Protein sequence: CASSPRQAGEQYF.